This T cell receptor (beta chain) was sequenced during a study of technical replicates of blood from a few donors. J gave up 4 bases and V 6 bases, and 11 bases lay outside the gene matches. CDR3 length: 15 amino acids. CDR1 is SQVTM and CDR2 is ANQGSEA in the germline V gene. The assay was immunoSEQ multiplex PCR, and TCRdb's table has in-frame clones only and misses some. The sample contains approximately 58,000 clones, 75% to 90% of which appear only once. The specimen sequenced was PBMCs. The sequence came from a human donor in good health. Some clones in this sample may be carry-over from other donors' samples. V is TRBV29-1 and J is TRBJ1-3; 8 nucleotides match TRBD1. The CDR3 spells CSVLGTGHRGNTIYF. CDR3 DNA sequence: TGCAGCGTCCTCGGGACAGGCCACCGGGGAAACACCATATATTTT.